These 26 T cell receptor beta chains originate from one sample sequenced in a study of shared clonotypes between healthy human individuals. Sequencing used immunoSEQ multiplex PCR; TCRdb keeps in-frame clones, though not all of them. The table has approximately 1.1 million clones, 70% to 80% seen once. Specimen: memory CD4+ T cells from PBMCs. Subset defined: CD45RA-negative fraction. These receptors were collected from a young man in good health. Some clones in this sample may be carry-over from other donors' samples.

This clone was counted a few times. This chain uses TRBV4-1 with TRBJ2-7, with 9 bases fitting TRBD1. This CDR3 spans 15 amino acids. Germline CDR1 MGHRA, CDR2 YSYEKL. V lost 3 bases, J lost 5 bases, and 8 bases stayed unmatched. CDR3 protein: CASSHTDRGRNEQYF. CDR3 DNA sequence: TGCGCCAGCAGCCATACGGACAGGGGAAGAAACGAGCAGTACTTC.

The rearrangement links TRBV10-3 to TRBJ1-1; D is ambiguous. CDR3 length equals 13 residues. CDR1 and CDR2 (germline): ENHRY, SYGVKD. Trimming shortened V by 3 bases and J by 0 bases, and 5 bases separated the two germline ends. The CDR3 DNA sequence: TGTGCCATCAGTGAAGGGCTGAACACTGAAGCTTTCTTT. This translates into CAISEGLNTEAFF.

The rearrangement uses TRBV30 and TRBJ2-3; 7 nucleotides agree with TRBD1. This CDR3 comprises 13 residues. Germline V gives CDR1 GTSNPN, CDR2 SVGIG (reference sequence). Trimming removed 0 bases from V and 6 bases from J; junction bases left unmatched: 3. In nucleotides, the CDR3 is TGTGCCTGGAGTGTCGGGACAGCCGATACGCAGTATTTT. Translation: CAWSVGTADTQYF.

The chain employs TRBV7-9 and TRBJ2-3, with 8 positions matching TRBD2. Germline loops: CDR1 SEHNR, CDR2 FQNEAQ (reference sequence). CDR3 length: 16 amino acids. Trimming cost V 2 bases and J 1 base; bases outside gene matches: 5. The CDR3 region has the DNA TGTGCCAGCAGCTTATACAACGGGAGGGGCACAGATACGCAGTATTTT. It is translated as CASSLYNGRGTDTQYF.

This chain uses TRBV6-5 with TRBJ2-7, with D unresolved. There are 12 residues in the CDR3. Germline assignment: CDR1 MNHEY and CDR2 SVGAGI. The V end lost 5 bases, the J end lost 7 bases, and 12 bases lay between the germline ends. CDR3 sequence (DNA): TGTGCCAGCAGTAAGGGTTTGACAGAGCAGTACTTC. Translation gives CASSKGLTEQYF.

Comment on this clone: The identical CDR3 is also encoded by other nucleotide sequences in the sample. The chain joins TRBV7-2 to TRBJ2-5, with a possible D match to TRBD2 (7 bases). V gave up 0 bases and J gave up 5 bases, with 10 bases separating them. The CDR3 sequence is 14 residues long. Germline CDR1 is SGHTA and CDR2 is FQGNSA. CDR3 nucleotide sequence: TGTGCCAGCAGCTTAGCTGGGGGGGCGGAGACCCAGTACTTC. The encoded protein is CASSLAGGAETQYF.

This clone was seen a few times. The chain joins TRBV12-5 to TRBJ1-2, with TRBD1 matching 8 bases. This CDR3 region has 13 residues. Looked up from germline, CDR1 is LGHNT and CDR2 is FRNRAP. Trimming cost V 6 bases and J 5 bases; bases outside gene matches: 5. The CDR3 region is CASGPDRGYGYTF. Written as DNA, the CDR3 is TGTGCTAGTGGGCCCGACAGGGGATATGGCTACACCTTC.

This clone was found a few times. This same CDR3 is encoded by further DNA sequences in the sample. The V and J genes are TRBV7-2 and TRBJ2-7, with 7 bases lining up with TRBD1. From germline, CDR1 is SGHTA and CDR2 FQGNSA. Trimming took 5 bases from V and 2 from J; bases not matched to a gene: 6. The length of the CDR3 is 14 residues. The CDR3 bases are TGTGCCAGCAGCCTAAGACAGGGAACCTACGAGCAGTACTTC. It yields the protein CASSLRQGTYEQYF.

The V gene is TRBV5-6, the J gene TRBJ2-5, with 7 bases fitting TRBD2. Germline CDR1 SGHDT, CDR2 YYEEEE. V lost 2 bases, J lost 5 bases, and 6 bases stayed unmatched. The CDR3 has 14 residues. CDR3 sequence (DNA): TGTGCCAGCAGCTTAGTTCGGGAGGCGGAGACCCAGTACTTC. Translation: CASSLVREAETQYF.

The J gene is TRBJ2-7, the V gene TRBV28; a possible D gene is TRBD2 (6 bases). CDR1 MDHEN and CDR2 SYDVKM come from the germline V gene. Between the trimmed V and J ends, which lost 8 bases and 0 bases, there was a span of 14 bases. The CDR3 loop spans 14 amino acids. The DNA for the CDR3 is TGTGCCAGCCACAGACTAGGCGTCTCCTACGAGCAGTACTTC. Protein product: CASHRLGVSYEQYF.

This clone was seen a few times. The rearrangement uses TRBV4-1 and TRBJ2-3, with TRBD2 matching 13 bases. Germline V gene data show CDR1 as MGHRA and CDR2 as YSYEKL. The CDR3 loop spans 16 amino acids. J was trimmed by 5 bases and V by 1 base; bases with no gene match: 3. CDR3 region: CASSQVLAGGLDTQYF. Here the CDR3 DNA reads TGCGCCAGCAGCCAAGTACTAGCGGGAGGGTTAGATACGCAGTATTTT.

The V gene is TRBV27, the J gene TRBJ2-1; 9 positions match TRBD1. The germline gives CDR1 MNHEY, CDR2 SMNVEV (reference sequence). CDR3 length equals 15 residues. The trim removed 8 bases at V and 2 bases at J, leaving 7 bases unmatched. The CDR3 sequence: CASRKDRGPYNEQFF. DNA of the CDR3: TGTGCCAGCCGAAAGGACAGGGGTCCCTACAATGAGCAGTTCTTC.

The chain has TRBV5-1 and TRBJ2-7, with a weak D call TRBD1 (5 bases). The length of the CDR3 is 15 residues. Germline values: CDR1 SGHRS, CDR2 YFSETQ. The ends were cut back, 4 bases at V and 1 base at J, with 15 bases in the middle. CDR3 DNA sequence: TGCGCCAGCAGCCCGGTTATGGGGCCATCCTACGAGCAGTACTTC. It specifies CASSPVMGPSYEQYF. The variable domain in full, completed from reference TRBV5-1 and TRBJ2-7, reads KAGVTQTPRYLIKTRGQQVTLSCSPISGHRSVSWYQQTPGQGLQFLFEYFSETQRNKGNFPGRFSGRQFSNSRSEMNVSTLELGDSALYLCASSPVMGPSYEQYFGPGTRLTVT.

Note on this clone: A much larger clone differs by one base, so this may be a read error. The gene calls are TRBV6-1 and TRBJ2-7; D ambiguous. CDR1 MNHNS and CDR2 SASEGT come from the germline V gene. V gave up 2 bases and J gave up 4 bases, with 6 bases separating them. The CDR3 has 12 residues. The CDR3 nucleotides are TGTGCCAGCAGTGAAAGGCCTTACGAGCAGTACTTC. Translation gives CASSERPYEQYF.

The chain combines TRBV28 with TRBJ2-1; 9 bases align to TRBD1. Unmatched junction bases numbered 11, after V lost 5 bases and J lost 9 bases. Germline V gene lookup returns CDR1 MDHEN and CDR2 SYDVKM. The CDR3 sequence is 15 residues long. CDR3 loop: CASSTRGQGKGEQFF. CDR3 nucleotide sequence: TGTGCCAGCAGTACTCGGGGACAGGGTAAGGGTGAGCAGTTCTTC. The variable domain in full, with the rest retrieved from reference TRBV28 and TRBJ2-1, is DVKVTQSSRYLVKRTGEKVFLECVQDMDHENMFWYRQDPGLGLRLIYFSYDVKMKEKGDIPEGYSVSREKKERFSLILESASTNQTSMYLCASSTRGQGKGEQFFGPGTRLTVL.

J is TRBJ1-1 and V is TRBV30, with a tentative D call TRBD1 (5 bases). This CDR3 contains 13 residues. Germline V CDR1 and CDR2: GTSNPN, SVGIG (reference sequence). V was clipped by 8 bases and J by 1 base, with 14 bases between them. CDR3 sequence reads: CARGEGWNTEAFF. The CDR3 DNA reads TGTGCCCGGGGGGAGGGGTGGAACACTGAAGCTTTCTTT.

The rearrangement links TRBV5-4 to TRBJ2-3, with TRBD2 identical over 9 bases. In germline, CDR1 is SGHNT, CDR2 YYREEE (reference sequence). J lost 6 bases, V lost 4 bases, and 6 bases had no gene match. The CDR3 is 14 residues long. The CDR3 region has the DNA TGTGCCAGCAGCCCCGCTAGCGGGAAGGATACGCAGTATTTT. This sequence encodes CASSPASGKDTQYF.

The V call is TRBV6-1, the J call TRBJ1-5; possibly TRBD1 for D (5 bases). This CDR3 spans 14 amino acids. CDR1 MNHNS and CDR2 SASEGT come from the germline V gene. Trimming took off 1 base at V and 9 bases at J, with 13 bases between the two ends. The CDR3 nucleotides read TGTGCCAGCAGTGAAGTTCGACCTCAGGGGCCCCAGCATTTT. Its translation: CASSEVRPQGPQHF.

This clone turned up a few times. This chain connects TRBV7-9 to TRBJ1-3, with TRBD1 identical over 12 bases. Trimming at V came to 4 bases and at J to 0 bases, leaving 4 bases not matched to a gene. The CDR3 has 17 amino acids. Per the germline V gene, CDR1 is SEHNR and CDR2 is FQNEAQ (reference sequence). CDR3 amino acids: CASSSTGQGASGNTIYF. Written as DNA, the CDR3 is TGTGCCAGCAGCTCCACGGGACAGGGGGCCTCTGGAAACACCATATATTTT.

The chain links TRBV28 to TRBJ2-7; D not resolved. The V gene's germline CDR1 is MDHEN and CDR2 SYDVKM. Trimming took 6 bases from V and 0 from J, leaving 12 bases between them. There are 14 residues in the CDR3. The CDR3 loop is CASRRAGRSYEQYF. The CDR3 DNA reads TGTGCCAGCAGGAGAGCAGGCCGCTCCTACGAGCAGTACTTC.

V is TRBV6-1 and J is TRBJ1-3; TRBD1 agrees at 7 bases. Per germline, CDR1 MNHNS and CDR2 SASEGT. The length of the CDR3 is 16 residues. V gave up 3 bases and J gave up 8 bases; unmatched junction bases: 13. This CDR3 is CASSESGQVVIDTIYF. CDR3 in DNA: TGTGCCAGCAGTGAGTCCGGACAGGTAGTAATCGACACCATATATTTT.

J is TRBJ2-7 and V is TRBV4-1, with a weak D call TRBD2 (5 bases). Germline CDR1 and CDR2: MGHRA and YSYEKL. Trimming took 4 bases from V and 4 from J, leaving 14 bases between them. This CDR3 has 14 amino acids. The CDR3 coding sequence is TGCGCCAGCAGCCTCAGATCCCCGGGGTACGAGCAGTACTTC. Its protein product is CASSLRSPGYEQYF.

This clone has a count of ten or more. This chain links TRBV5-1 with TRBJ2-5, with a possible D match to TRBD1 (5 bases). Germline CDR1 SGHRS, CDR2 YFSETQ. V dropped 0 bases and J dropped 4 bases, with 13 bases sitting between them. The CDR3 sequence is 15 residues long. The CDR3 is CASSLGGAQIETQYF. DNA for the CDR3: TGCGCCAGCAGCTTGGGGGGCGCCCAGATAGAGACCCAGTACTTC.

The V call is TRBV9, the J call TRBJ2-2, with unresolved D. Germline-derived CDR1 and CDR2 are SGDLS and YYNGEE. The CDR3 length is 15 residues. Between the trimmed V and J ends, which lost 0 bases and 6 bases, there was a span of 12 bases. CDR3 nucleotide sequence: TGTGCCAGCAGCGTAGCCCACTTCGGAGCCGGGGAGCTGTTTTTT. Its protein product is CASSVAHFGAGELFF.

This clone appeared a single time. The chain combines TRBV19 with TRBJ2-3; no firm D call. The CDR3 consists of 18 residues. Trimming removed 5 bases at V and 5 bases at J, with 26 bases between. In germline, CDR1 is LNHDA, CDR2 SQIVND (reference sequence). CDR3 residues: CASSLQYISPSGRDTQYF. CDR3 sequence (DNA): TGTGCCAGTAGTCTCCAATACATAAGCCCTTCCGGGCGAGATACGCAGTATTTT.

This clone was found a few times. The chain links TRBV5-1 to TRBJ2-3, with D possibly matching TRBD1 (6 bases). V was pared by 4 bases and J by 3 bases, with 15 bases between. CDR1 and CDR2 (germline): SGHRS, YFSETQ. The CDR3 has 15 amino acids. CDR3 nucleotides: TGCGCCAGCAGCCGCGTGGGGGCCGAGACAGATACGCAGTATTTT. This translates into CASSRVGAETDTQYF.